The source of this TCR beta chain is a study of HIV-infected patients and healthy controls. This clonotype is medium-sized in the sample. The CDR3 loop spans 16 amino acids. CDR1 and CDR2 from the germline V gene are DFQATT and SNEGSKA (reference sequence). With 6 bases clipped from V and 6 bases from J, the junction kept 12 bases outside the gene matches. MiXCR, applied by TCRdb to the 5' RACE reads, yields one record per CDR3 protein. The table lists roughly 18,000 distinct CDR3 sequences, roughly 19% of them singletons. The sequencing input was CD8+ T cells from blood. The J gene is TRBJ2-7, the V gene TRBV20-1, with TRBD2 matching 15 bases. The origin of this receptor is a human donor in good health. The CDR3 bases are TGCAGTGCAAGCGGGAGGACTAGCGGGGGGGCCGGCGAGCAGTACTTC. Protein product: CSASGRTSGGAGEQYF.